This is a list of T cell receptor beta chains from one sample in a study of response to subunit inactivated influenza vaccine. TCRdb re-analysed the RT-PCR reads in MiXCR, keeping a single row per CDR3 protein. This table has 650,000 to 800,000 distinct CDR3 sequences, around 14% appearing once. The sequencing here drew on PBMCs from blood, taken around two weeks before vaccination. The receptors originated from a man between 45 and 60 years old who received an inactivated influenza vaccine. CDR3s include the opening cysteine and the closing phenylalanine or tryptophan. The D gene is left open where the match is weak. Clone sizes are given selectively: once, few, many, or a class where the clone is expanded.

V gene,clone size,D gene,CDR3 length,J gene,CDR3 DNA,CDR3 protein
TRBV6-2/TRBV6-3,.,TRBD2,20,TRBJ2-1,TGTGCCAGCAAGCGACGCCCGGGACTAGCGTCCCAGAGCTCCTACAATGAGCAGTTCTTC,CASKRRPGLASQSSYNEQFF
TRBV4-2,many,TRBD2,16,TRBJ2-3,TGTGCCAGCAGGCCAGGACTAGCGGGGGCCACAGATACGCAGTATTTT,CASRPGLAGATDTQYF
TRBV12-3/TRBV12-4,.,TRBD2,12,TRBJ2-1,TGTGCCAGCAGCATCCGGGACTACGAGCAGTTCTTC,CASSIRDYEQFF
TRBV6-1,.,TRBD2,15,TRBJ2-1,TGTGCCAGCAGCCCTGCTAGCGGGAGTTCCAATGAGCAGTTCTTC,CASSPASGSSNEQFF
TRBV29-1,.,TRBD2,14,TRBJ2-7,TGCAGCGTGGCTGGACTAGCGGAGAACTACGAGCAGTACTTC,CSVAGLAENYEQYF
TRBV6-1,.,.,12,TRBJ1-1,TGTGCCAGCAGTGCCCTAGTCACTGAAGCTTTCTTT,CASSALVTEAFF
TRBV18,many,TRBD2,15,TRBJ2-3,TGTGCCAGCTCTCCCGTTGGCGGGAGTTGGAATACGCAGTATTTT,CASSPVGGSWNTQYF
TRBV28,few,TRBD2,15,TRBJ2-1,TGTGCCAGCAGTTTGGCGACTAGCGGGAGTGGTGAGCAGTTCTTC,CASSLATSGSGEQFF
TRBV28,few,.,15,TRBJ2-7,TGTGCCAGCAGTCGACGGGCCCTGCGTCACTACGAGCAGTACTTC,CASSRRALRHYEQYF
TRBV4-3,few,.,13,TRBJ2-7,TGCGCCAGCAGCCAAGCGGAGAGGAAGGAGCAGTACTTC,CASSQAERKEQYF